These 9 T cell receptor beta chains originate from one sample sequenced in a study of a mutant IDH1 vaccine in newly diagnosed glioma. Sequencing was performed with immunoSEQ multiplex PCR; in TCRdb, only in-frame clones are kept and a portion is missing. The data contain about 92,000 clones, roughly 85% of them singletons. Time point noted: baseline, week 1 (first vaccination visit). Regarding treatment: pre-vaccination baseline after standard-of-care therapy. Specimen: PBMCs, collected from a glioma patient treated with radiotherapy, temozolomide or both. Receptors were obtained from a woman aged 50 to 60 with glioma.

DNA of the CDR3: TGTGCCAGCAGCTCGAGCTCCTACGAGCAGTACTTC. Its protein product is CASSSSSYEQYF. This chain uses TRBV5-4 with TRBJ2-7; D not resolved. Germline V gene sequence: CDR1 SGHNT, CDR2 YYREEE (reference sequence). CDR3 length equals 12 residues. V dropped 3 bases and J dropped 0 bases, with 4 bases sitting between them.

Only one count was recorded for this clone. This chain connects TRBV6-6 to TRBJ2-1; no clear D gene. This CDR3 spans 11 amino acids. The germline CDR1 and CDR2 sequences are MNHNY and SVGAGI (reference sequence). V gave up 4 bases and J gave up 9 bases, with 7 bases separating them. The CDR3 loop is CASSSAPEQFF. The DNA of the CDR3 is TGTGCCAGCAGTTCGGCACCTGAGCAGTTCTTC.

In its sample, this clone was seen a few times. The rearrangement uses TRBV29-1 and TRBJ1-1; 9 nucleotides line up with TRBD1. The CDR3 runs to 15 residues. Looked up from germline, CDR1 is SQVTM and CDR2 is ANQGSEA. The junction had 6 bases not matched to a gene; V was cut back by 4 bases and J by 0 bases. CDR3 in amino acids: CSVGTGVGMNTEAFF. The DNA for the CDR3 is TGCAGCGTTGGGACAGGGGTTGGAATGAACACTGAAGCTTTCTTT.

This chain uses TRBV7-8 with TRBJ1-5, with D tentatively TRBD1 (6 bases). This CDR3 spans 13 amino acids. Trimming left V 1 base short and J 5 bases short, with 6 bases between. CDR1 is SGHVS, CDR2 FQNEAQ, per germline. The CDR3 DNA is TGTGCCAGCAGCTTAGGACAGGATCAGCCCCAGCATTTT. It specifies CASSLGQDQPQHF.

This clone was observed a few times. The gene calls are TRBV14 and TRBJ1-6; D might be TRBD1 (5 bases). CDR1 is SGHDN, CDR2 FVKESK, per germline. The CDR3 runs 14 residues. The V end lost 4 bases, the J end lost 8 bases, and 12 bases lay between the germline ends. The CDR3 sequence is CASSPRLGDSPLHF. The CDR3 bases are TGTGCCAGCAGCCCGCGGTTGGGGGATTCACCCCTCCACTTT.

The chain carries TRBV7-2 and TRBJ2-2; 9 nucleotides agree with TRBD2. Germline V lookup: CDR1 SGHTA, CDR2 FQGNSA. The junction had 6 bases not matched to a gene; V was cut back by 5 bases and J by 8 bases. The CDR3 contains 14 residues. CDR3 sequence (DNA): TGTGCCAGCAGCCCCATAGCGGGGGCTGGGGAGCTGTTTTTT. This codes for CASSPIAGAGELFF.

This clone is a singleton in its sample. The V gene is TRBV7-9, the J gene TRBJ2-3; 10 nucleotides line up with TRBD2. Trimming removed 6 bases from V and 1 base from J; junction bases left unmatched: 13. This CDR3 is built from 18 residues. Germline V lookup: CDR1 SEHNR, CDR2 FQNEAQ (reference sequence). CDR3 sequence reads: CASSFWGSSGGGTDTQYF. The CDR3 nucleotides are TGTGCCAGCAGTTTTTGGGGTTCCAGCGGGGGGGGCACAGATACGCAGTATTTT.

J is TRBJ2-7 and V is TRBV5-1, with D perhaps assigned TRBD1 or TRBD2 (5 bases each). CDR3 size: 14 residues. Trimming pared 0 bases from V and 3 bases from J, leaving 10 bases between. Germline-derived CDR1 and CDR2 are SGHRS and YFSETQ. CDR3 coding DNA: TGCGCCAGCAGCTTGGAGCCGGGGCGCTACGAGCAGTACTTC. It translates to CASSLEPGRYEQYF.

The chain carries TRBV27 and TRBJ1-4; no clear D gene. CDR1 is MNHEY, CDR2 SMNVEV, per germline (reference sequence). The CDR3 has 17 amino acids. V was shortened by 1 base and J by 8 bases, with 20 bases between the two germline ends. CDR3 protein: CASSLFPPGYRAEKLFF. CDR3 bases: TGTGCCAGCAGTTTATTCCCGCCAGGCTATAGGGCCGAAAAACTGTTTTTT.